Each of the 26 T cell receptor beta chains below was sequenced from the same sample in a study of T cells after posttransplantation cyclophosphamide. Cyclophosphamide on days +3 and +4 followed busulfan-fludarabine conditioning and a marrow graft. Method: immunoSEQ multiplex PCR; TCRdb's copy keeps in-frame clones and lacks some. The sample lists tens of thousands of clones; around 78% were seen once. Source: CD4+ T cells sorted from blood, taken approximately 1,900 days after a stem cell transplant with posttransplant cyclophosphamide. These TCRs come from a female patient between 35 and 55 years old who received an allogeneic stem cell transplant from a related donor, was CMV-positive, and had no GVHD. Part of the T cell pool may stem from the graft donor.

This chain uses TRBV18 with TRBJ1-4, with TRBD1 matching 10 bases. V lost 4 bases to trimming and J lost 5 bases; unmatched junction nucleotides: 7. Germline CDR1 and CDR2: KGHSH and LQKENI. The CDR3 has 16 residues. For the CDR3, the DNA is TGTGCCAGCTCACTCAAGACGGGACAGGGGAATGAAAAACTGTTTTTT. Its translation is CASSLKTGQGNEKLFF.

The chain recombines TRBV5-6 with TRBJ2-3; no clear D. V was clipped by 3 bases and J by 0 bases, with 14 bases between them. CDR1 is SGHDT, CDR2 YYEEEE, per germline. This CDR3 contains 16 residues. As DNA, the CDR3 is TGTGCCAGCAGCTACCGACTGCATACTAGCACAGATACGCAGTATTTT. Protein product: CASSYRLHTSTDTQYF. Variable domain in full (rest from reference TRBV5-6 and TRBJ2-3): DAGVTQSPTHLIKTRGQQVTLRCSPKSGHDTVSWYQQALGQGPQFIFQYYEEEERQRGNFPDRFSGHQFPNYSSELNVNALLLGDSALYLCASSYRLHTSTDTQYFGPGTRLTVL.

The rearrangement links TRBV5-4 to TRBJ1-1; D is uncertain. Germline CDR1 SGHNT, CDR2 YYREEE (reference sequence). V lost 4 bases and J 4 bases, leaving 14 bases between the germline ends. This CDR3 has 14 residues. The CDR3 DNA reads as TGTGCCAGCAGCCCGGGTCCGGGAACCACTGAAGCTTTCTTT. Its translation is CASSPGPGTTEAFF.

This chain uses TRBV9 with TRBJ1-1; D is uncertain. Trimming cost V 4 bases and J 7 bases, with 8 bases left between them. The CDR3 has 11 amino acids. Germline loops: CDR1 SGDLS, CDR2 YYNGEE. This CDR3 reads CASSPGGEAFF. The CDR3 region has the DNA TGTGCCAGCAGCCCCGGCGGTGAAGCTTTCTTT.

This sequence joins TRBV5-4 and TRBJ2-7; 7 bases align to TRBD1. CDR1 is SGHNT, CDR2 YYREEE, per germline (reference sequence). V dropped 4 bases and J dropped 4; count of bases not matched to a gene: 5. CDR3 length: 13 amino acids. The CDR3 coding sequence is TGTGCCAGCAGCCACCGGGACAGTTACGAGCAGTACTTC. This codes for CASSHRDSYEQYF. The variable domain in full, with the rest retrieved from reference TRBV5-4 and TRBJ2-7, is ETGVTQSPTHLIKTRGQQVTLRCSSQSGHNTVSWYQQALGQGPQFIFQYYREEENGRGNFPPRFSGLQFPNYSSELNVNALELDDSALYLCASSHRDSYEQYFGPGTRLTVT.

This rearrangement joins TRBV20-1 to TRBJ2-5; D unresolved. This CDR3 is 11 amino acids long. CDR1 and CDR2 from the germline V gene are DFQATT and SNEGSKA (reference sequence). V shed 5 bases and J shed 0 bases, with 4 bases lying between them. The CDR3 sequence: CSALYQETQYF. As DNA, the CDR3 is TGCAGTGCTCTGTACCAAGAGACCCAGTACTTC.

The chain joins TRBV25-1 to TRBJ1-1; TRBD1 might be the D (5 bases). The CDR3 is 13 amino acids. Germline values: CDR1 MGHDK, CDR2 SYGVNS. Trimming cost V 10 bases and J 4 bases, with 16 bases left between them. The CDR3 bases are TGTGCCACCTTTGATTGGGGGGGCACTGAAGCTTTCTTT. Translating gives CATFDWGGTEAFF.

This clone occurred once. V and J are TRBV5-1 and TRBJ2-7; maybe TRBD2 (7 bases). The V gene's germline CDR1 is SGHRS and CDR2 YFSETQ. V lost 1 base to trimming and J lost 3 bases, with 14 bases between them. The CDR3 spans 15 residues. Here the CDR3 reads CASSLIGGQGYEQYF. CDR3 sequence (DNA): TGCGCCAGCAGCTTGATCGGGGGGCAAGGCTACGAGCAGTACTTC.

The chain has TRBV25-1 and TRBJ1-2; D is undetermined. CDR1 and CDR2 (germline): MGHDK, SYGVNS. The CDR3 has 12 amino acids. V lost 3 bases and J 4 bases, leaving 6 bases between the germline ends. The CDR3 DNA is TGTGCCAGCAGTGAGGCCTCCTATGGCTACACCTTC. It is translated as CASSEASYGYTF.

The gene calls are TRBV6-6 and TRBJ1-2; perhaps TRBD1 as D (5 bases). Germline loops: CDR1 MNHNY, CDR2 SVGAGI (reference sequence). The V gene lost 6 bases and the J gene lost 8 bases, with 16 bases spanning the gap. The CDR3 has 13 amino acids. Here the CDR3 reads CASRIKDIDGYTF. In DNA form, the CDR3 reads TGTGCCAGCAGGATTAAGGACATCGACGGCTACACCTTC.

The chain has TRBV5-4 and TRBJ2-1; TRBD1 agrees at 10 bases. J was trimmed by 6 bases and V by 1 base; bases with no gene match: 7. The length of the CDR3 is 16 residues. Germline CDR1 reads SGHNT; CDR2 reads YYREEE (reference sequence). CDR3 sequence (DNA): TGTGCCAGCAGCTTGTCGGACAGGGGGGGCCTCAATGAGCAGTTCTTC. Translation gives CASSLSDRGGLNEQFF.

This clone is a singleton in its sample. One junction end disagrees with the germline gene, perhaps due to a read error. V and J are TRBV10-3 and TRBJ1-2; a weak D match, TRBD1 (6 bases). CDR1 ENHRY and CDR2 SYGVKD come from the germline V gene. The CDR3 covers 12 residues. The CDR3 loop is CATGQNNYGHTF. The CDR3 nucleotides read TGTGCCACGGGACAAAATAACTATGGCCACACCTTC.

The J gene is TRBJ1-2, the V gene TRBV28; a possible D gene is TRBD1 (5 bases). Germline CDR1 reads MDHEN; CDR2 reads SYDVKM. V was pared by 5 bases and J by 3 bases, with 10 bases between. The CDR3 contains 13 residues. In DNA, the CDR3 is TGTGCCAGCAGTGCCAGGGCCCACTATGGCTACACCTTC. The encoded protein is CASSARAHYGYTF.

This clone is labeled medium-sized. The chain has TRBV19 and TRBJ2-7; weak D call: TRBD1 (6 bases). The CDR3 spans 13 residues. V dropped 7 bases and J dropped 7 bases, with 17 bases sitting between them. CDR1 and CDR2 from the germline V gene are LNHDA and SQIVND (reference sequence). The CDR3 protein is CASKGGAQGEQYF. As DNA, the CDR3 is TGTGCCAGTAAAGGGGGAGCCCAGGGAGAGCAGTACTTC. The full variable domain, completed using reference TRBV19 and TRBJ2-7, is DGGITQSPKYLFRKEGQNVTLSCEQNLNHDAMYWYRQDPGQGLRLIYYSQIVNDFQKGDIAEGYSVSREKKESFPLTVTSAQKNPTAFYLCASKGGAQGEQYFGPGTRLTVT.

The rearrangement joins TRBV5-1 to TRBJ1-6; 10 bases line up with TRBD1. Germline assignment: CDR1 SGHRS and CDR2 YFSETQ. The CDR3 loop spans 14 amino acids. Germline trimming cut 5 bases from V and 9 bases from J; bases unmatched to any gene: 5. CDR3 in DNA: TGCGCCAGCAGATCCGGGACAGGGGCTTCACCCCTCCACTTT. This codes for CASRSGTGASPLHF.

The chain combines TRBV5-1 with TRBJ2-5; 8 nucleotides line up with TRBD1. J was trimmed by 4 bases and V by 0 bases; bases with no gene match: 5. Germline loops: CDR1 SGHRS, CDR2 YFSETQ. The CDR3 has 15 residues. The CDR3 nucleotides are TGCGCCAGCAGCTTGGAGGACAGGGTAGGAGAGACCCAGTACTTC. As protein: CASSLEDRVGETQYF.

The gene calls are TRBV11-3 and TRBJ2-3; TRBD2 might be the D (5 bases). This CDR3 is 16 amino acids long. The V end was cut by 1 base, the J end by 0 bases, with 11 bases between. CDR1 is SGHNT and CDR2 is YENEEA in the germline V gene. This chain's CDR3 is CASSLGASSSTDTQYF. CDR3 in DNA: TGTGCCAGCAGCTTAGGGGCCTCTAGCAGCACAGATACGCAGTATTTT.

This clone was counted a single time. V usage is TRBV7-9 and J usage is TRBJ1-6; no definite D call. V gave up 5 bases and J gave up 0 bases, with 11 bases separating them. The V gene's germline CDR1 is SEHNR and CDR2 FQNEAQ (reference sequence). This CDR3 has 16 residues. The CDR3 nucleotides are TGTGCCAGCAGCCTTCTCGCGAGCTCCTATAATTCACCCCTCCACTTT. It is translated as CASSLLASSYNSPLHF.

The genes are TRBV7-9 and TRBJ2-4; 8 positions match TRBD1. The CDR3 spans 14 residues. The V gene end was trimmed by 3 bases and the J gene end by 8 bases; junction bases not matched to a gene: 6. Germline CDR1 reads SEHNR; CDR2 reads FQNEAQ (reference sequence). CDR3 bases: TGTGCCAGCAGCTTCGACAGGGGAAGGGACATTCAGTACTTC. Translation gives CASSFDRGRDIQYF.

CDR3 residues: CASTERVLNEQYF. In nucleotides, the CDR3 is TGTGCCAGCACCGAACGGGTTCTCAACGAGCAGTACTTC. The V gene is TRBV2, the J gene TRBJ2-7; D remains unclear. CDR3 length: 13 amino acids. Germline CDR1 reads SNHLY; CDR2 reads FYNNEI. V lost 7 bases to trimming and J lost 5 bases, with 15 bases between them.

The chain carries TRBV5-6 and TRBJ2-5; no firm D call. The germline V gene encodes CDR1 SGHDT and CDR2 YYEEEE. V lost 2 bases and J lost 0, with 11 bases in between. The CDR3 is 15 amino acids. CDR3 sequence reads: CASSFLRVYQETQYF. CDR3 sequence (DNA): TGTGCCAGCAGCTTTCTTCGGGTGTACCAAGAGACCCAGTACTTC.

For the CDR3, the DNA is TGTGCCAGTATTACCTCAGGAAACTATGGCTACACCTTC. It yields the protein CASITSGNYGYTF. The V call is TRBV19, the J call TRBJ1-2, with D hard to call. Germline V CDR1 and CDR2: LNHDA, SQIVND (reference sequence). The CDR3 totals 13 residues. The V end was cut by 7 bases, the J end by 2 bases, with 11 bases between.

The V and J genes are TRBV5-4 and TRBJ1-1; 8 bases line up with TRBD1. The length of the CDR3 is 13 residues. J was trimmed by 3 bases and V by 4 bases; bases with no gene match: 2. Germline V gene lookup returns CDR1 SGHNT and CDR2 YYREEE (reference sequence). As DNA, the CDR3 is TGTGCCAGCAGCGTGGACAGGGACACTGAAGCTTTCTTT. It translates to CASSVDRDTEAFF. Filled out from reference TRBV5-4 and TRBJ1-1, the complete variable domain reads ETGVTQSPTHLIKTRGQQVTLRCSSQSGHNTVSWYQQALGQGPQFIFQYYREEENGRGNFPPRFSGLQFPNYSSELNVNALELDDSALYLCASSVDRDTEAFFGQGTRLTVV.

This sequence joins TRBV6-4 and TRBJ2-5; TRBD2 matches at 9 bases. Germline CDR1 reads MRHNA; CDR2 reads SNTAGT. With 3 bases clipped from V and 0 bases from J, the junction kept 8 bases outside the gene matches. CDR3 length: 17 residues. This CDR3 reads CASSDPMSGGNQETQYF. Written as DNA, the CDR3 is TGTGCCAGCAGTGATCCCATGAGCGGGGGGAACCAAGAGACCCAGTACTTC.

This clone turned up a few times. This chain connects TRBV28 to TRBJ1-1, with D uncertain. This CDR3 spans 15 amino acids. Germline lookup yields CDR1 MDHEN and CDR2 SYDVKM. The V gene lost 7 bases and the J gene lost 0 bases, with 15 bases spanning the gap. DNA for the CDR3: TGTGCCAGCAAAGAGGGAGGATCGGTGAACACTGAAGCTTTCTTT. This encodes CASKEGGSVNTEAFF. The full variable domain, with the rest looked up from reference TRBV28 and TRBJ1-1, is DVKVTQSSRYLVKRTGEKVFLECVQDMDHENMFWYRQDPGLGLRLIYFSYDVKMKEKGDIPEGYSVSREKKERFSLILESASTNQTSMYLCASKEGGSVNTEAFFGQGTRLTVV.

The V and J genes are TRBV28 and TRBJ1-5, with 9 bases that match TRBD1. The trim removed 4 bases at V and 8 bases at J, leaving 9 bases unmatched. The CDR3 is 15 amino acids. CDR1 MDHEN and CDR2 SYDVKM come from the germline V gene. CDR3 coding DNA: TGTGCCAGCAGTTCCCGGGACAGGGTTATCAAGCCCCAGCATTTT. Translated, it gives CASSSRDRVIKPQHF.